The 28 T cell receptor beta chains presented below share a single source sample, sequenced in a study of cytomegalovirus exposure and HLA in healthy donors. Vbeta (60) and Jbeta (13) primers were used in the PCR. Sequencing was performed with immunoSEQ multiplex PCR; in TCRdb, only in-frame clones are kept and a portion is missing. Here the sample spans 80,000 to 90,000 clones, 65% to 85% being singletons. Sequencing was done on a sample of PBMCs. Source of these receptors: a man younger than 45 in good health and CMV-seronegative.

This clone appeared a single time. V is TRBV18 and J is TRBJ1-1; 8 bases match TRBD1. This CDR3 spans 14 amino acids. Per germline, CDR1 KGHSH and CDR2 LQKENI. After removal of 5 bases from V and 1 base from J, the junction contained 3 bases not matched to a gene. This chain's CDR3 is CASSTTGANTEAFF. The CDR3 bases are TGTGCCAGCTCAACGACAGGGGCGAACACTGAAGCTTTCTTT.

The rearrangement links TRBV6-1 to TRBJ2-6, with D perhaps TRBD1 (5 bases). Trimming stripped 10 bases from V and 2 bases from J, with 9 bases between. CDR1 is MNHNS, CDR2 SASEGT, per germline. This CDR3 has 13 amino acids. Here the CDR3 reads CATRTPGANVLTF. Here the CDR3 DNA reads TGTGCCACCAGGACACCTGGGGCCAACGTCCTGACTTTC.

V gene TRBV10-2 combines with J gene TRBJ1-1; no firm D call. Germline-derived CDR1 and CDR2 are WSHSY and SAAADI. V lost 2 bases, J lost 0 bases, and 4 bases lay in between. The CDR3 totals 13 residues. The CDR3 is CASSETVNTEAFF. DNA for the CDR3: TGCGCCAGCAGTGAGACTGTGAACACTGAAGCTTTCTTT.

J is TRBJ2-7 and V is TRBV7-2; the D gene is possibly TRBD2 (5 bases). The CDR3 sequence is 14 residues long. V lost 1 base to trimming and J lost 5 bases, with 12 bases between them. The germline CDR1 and CDR2 sequences are SGHTA and FQGNSA. The CDR3 DNA sequence: TGTGCCAGCAGCTTAGGAGGGTCGGGAAACGAGCAGTACTTC. This encodes CASSLGGSGNEQYF.

The V and J genes are TRBV6-1 and TRBJ2-3; TRBD2 matches 9 bases. The germline CDR1 and CDR2 sequences are MNHNS and SASEGT. CDR3 length: 14 amino acids. V was pared by 6 bases and J by 1 base, with 2 bases of the junction left unmatched. As DNA, the CDR3 is TGTGCCAGCAGGTTAGCGGGGGGCACAGATACGCAGTATTTT. Its translation: CASRLAGGTDTQYF.

The V and J genes are TRBV10-3 and TRBJ2-3, with D perhaps TRBD1 (6 bases). This CDR3 is 14 amino acids long. V lost 6 bases to trimming and J lost 12 bases, with 22 bases between them. Per the germline V gene, CDR1 is ENHRY and CDR2 is SYGVKD. This CDR3 is CAIRDTDDRFPQYF. In nucleotides, the CDR3 is TGTGCCATCAGGGACACGGACGACAGGTTCCCACAGTATTTT.

The V and J genes are TRBV27 and TRBJ1-2; 8 nucleotides line up with TRBD1. The CDR3 length is 18 residues. CDR1 and CDR2 (germline): MNHEY, SMNVEV (reference sequence). The J segment lost 3 bases and the V segment lost 6 bases, leaving 18 bases of the junction unmatched. The CDR3 here is CASSPSRDRPPWDYGYTF. CDR3 DNA: TGTGCCAGCAGCCCCTCCCGGGACAGGCCTCCCTGGGACTATGGCTACACCTTC.

The J gene is TRBJ1-1, the V gene TRBV28; the match to TRBD1 covers 7 bases. This CDR3 has 16 amino acids. Losses at the gene ends were 4 bases for V and 5 bases for J; bases not matched to a gene: 13. Per the germline V gene, CDR1 is MDHEN and CDR2 is SYDVKM. The CDR3 here is CASSSIPGQRRTEAFF. Here the CDR3 DNA reads TGTGCCAGCAGTTCGATCCCGGGACAGAGGAGGACTGAAGCTTTCTTT.

The gene calls are TRBV29-1 and TRBJ1-1; 8 bases are a match to TRBD1. The J segment lost 4 bases and the V segment lost 7 bases, leaving 5 bases of the junction unmatched. The CDR3 is made up of 12 amino acids. Germline V gene sequence: CDR1 SQVTM, CDR2 ANQGSEA. The CDR3 region is CSGTGSGTEAFF. CDR3 DNA sequence: TGCAGCGGGACAGGGTCTGGCACTGAAGCTTTCTTT.

The rearrangement uses TRBV7-2 and TRBJ1-2; TRBD1 agrees at 7 bases. CDR3 size: 16 residues. Germline CDR1 SGHTA, CDR2 FQGNSA. Trimming cost V 5 bases and J 4 bases; bases outside gene matches: 13. CDR3 DNA sequence: TGTGCCAGCAGCCCCTTCTCTAGGGGGCTTGTCTATGGCTACACCTTC. Translation: CASSPFSRGLVYGYTF.

V is TRBV9 and J is TRBJ1-6; the D is unclear. V was pared by 0 bases and J by 10 bases, with 14 bases between. From germline, CDR1 is SGDLS and CDR2 YYNGEE. The CDR3 is 15 residues long. Written as DNA, the CDR3 is TGTGCCAGCAGCGTAGGGCGGGAGAGGAGGTCACCCCTCCACTTT. It specifies CASSVGRERRSPLHF.

A word on this clone: This same CDR3 is encoded by further DNA sequences in the sample. CDR3 in amino acids: CASSEGRGNTEAFF. In DNA, the CDR3 is TGTGCCAGTAGTGAAGGCAGGGGGAACACTGAAGCTTTCTTT. The chain carries TRBV19 and TRBJ1-1; possibly TRBD1 for D (6 bases). Trimming took 5 bases from V and 1 from J, leaving 11 bases between them. This CDR3 has 14 amino acids. Germline assignment: CDR1 LNHDA and CDR2 SQIVND (reference sequence).

This rearrangement joins TRBV28 to TRBJ1-2, with 7 bases aligning to TRBD1. This CDR3 spans 14 amino acids. Losses at the gene ends were 5 bases for V and 5 bases for J; bases not matched to a gene: 8. The germline V gene encodes CDR1 MDHEN and CDR2 SYDVKM. CDR3 loop: CASSPTGLGYGYTF. CDR3 bases: TGTGCCAGCAGTCCGACAGGGTTGGGATATGGCTACACCTTC.

J is TRBJ1-2 and V is TRBV6-1; TRBD1 might be the D (6 bases). Between the trimmed V and J ends, which lost 2 bases and 4 bases, there was a span of 11 bases. The length of the CDR3 is 14 residues. Germline V gene sequence: CDR1 MNHNS, CDR2 SASEGT. The CDR3 bases are TGTGCCAGCAGTGAATGGTCAGGGGTCTATGGCTACACCTTC. Its protein product is CASSEWSGVYGYTF.

This CDR3 is CASSIRSDTNEKLFF. As DNA, the CDR3 is TGTGCCAGTAGTATTAGGAGTGACACTAATGAAAAACTGTTTTTT. The V call is TRBV19, the J call TRBJ1-4, with D unclear. Germline V lookup: CDR1 LNHDA, CDR2 SQIVND (reference sequence). This CDR3 is built from 15 residues. V was shortened by 3 bases and J by 2 bases, with 10 bases between the two germline ends.

The chain couples TRBV6-1 to TRBJ1-6; TRBD1 matches at 7 bases. Germline CDR1 and CDR2: MNHNS and SASEGT. This CDR3 is built from 15 residues. J was trimmed by 6 bases and V by 5 bases; bases with no gene match: 7. The CDR3: CASSHLTGANSPLHF. CDR3 in DNA: TGTGCCAGCAGTCACCTTACAGGGGCTAATTCACCCCTCCACTTT.

V usage is TRBV11-3 and J usage is TRBJ2-7; D is perhaps TRBD1 (6 bases). Trimming cost V 1 base and J 3 bases, with 10 bases left between them. This CDR3 spans 14 amino acids. Looked up from germline, CDR1 is SGHNT and CDR2 is YENEEA. CDR3 nucleotides: TGTGCCAGCAGCTTAGGGGGGCAGGGCTACGAGCAGTACTTC. Protein product: CASSLGGQGYEQYF.

This clone was detected only a few times. This chain joins TRBV29-1 and TRBJ1-1; D possibly corresponds to TRBD1 (6 bases). Trimming pared 7 bases from V and 0 bases from J, leaving 12 bases between. This CDR3 region has 13 residues. Germline V gene sequence: CDR1 SQVTM, CDR2 ANQGSEA. CDR3 protein: CSGDIPMNTEAFF. Here the CDR3 DNA reads TGCAGCGGGGACATCCCGATGAACACTGAAGCTTTCTTT.

The J gene is TRBJ2-7, the V gene TRBV6-6, with 7 positions matching TRBD1. This CDR3 comprises 13 residues. The V gene end was trimmed by 6 bases and the J gene end by 7 bases; junction bases not matched to a gene: 9. In germline, CDR1 is MNHNY, CDR2 SVGAGI (reference sequence). In DNA, the CDR3 is TGTGCCAGCAGACCCAGGGGGACGGATGAGCAGTACTTC. It specifies CASRPRGTDEQYF.

V usage is TRBV27 and J usage is TRBJ2-7, with a possible D match to TRBD1 (6 bases). The CDR3 covers 14 residues. CDR1 and CDR2 from the germline V gene are MNHEY and SMNVEV (reference sequence). V was pared by 1 base and J by 5 bases, with 12 bases between. The CDR3 here is CASSLLQGQDEQYF. DNA of the CDR3: TGTGCCAGCAGTTTATTACAGGGCCAGGACGAGCAGTACTTC.

This clone occurred a few times. The same CDR3 arises from other DNA sequences in this sample as well. V gene TRBV6-5 combines with J gene TRBJ2-7, with D perhaps matching TRBD1 (7 bases). The CDR3 length is 14 residues. The ends were cut back, 6 bases at V and 3 bases at J, with 15 bases in the middle. The V gene's germline CDR1 is MNHEY and CDR2 SVGAGI. The chain's CDR3 is CASSPGTAGYEQYF. The DNA for the CDR3 is TGTGCCAGCAGCCCAGGGACAGCGGGCTACGAGCAGTACTTC.

This chain uses TRBV9 with TRBJ2-3; the D gene is possibly TRBD2 (6 bases). The CDR3 is 14 residues long. V was trimmed by 3 bases and J by 3 bases, leaving 11 bases between them. Germline assignment: CDR1 SGDLS and CDR2 YYNGEE. CDR3 protein: CASSGGTSTDTQYF. The CDR3 bases are TGTGCCAGCAGCGGCGGGACTTCGACAGATACGCAGTATTTT.

This chain connects TRBV6-1 to TRBJ1-5; D gene uncertain. The V end lost 3 bases, the J end lost 0 bases, and 6 bases lay between the germline ends. CDR1 and CDR2 from the germline V gene are MNHNS and SASEGT. The CDR3 extends over 14 amino acids. The CDR3 sequence is CASSDRNSNQPQHF. CDR3 DNA: TGTGCCAGCAGTGACAGAAATAGCAATCAGCCCCAGCATTTT.

The rearrangement uses TRBV6-6 and TRBJ1-5; TRBD1 aligns across 8 bases. The length of the CDR3 is 15 residues. Looked up from germline, CDR1 is MNHNY and CDR2 is SVGAGI (reference sequence). The trim removed 2 bases at V and 6 bases at J, leaving 6 bases unmatched. CDR3 region: CASSYGGQVSQPQHF. The CDR3 region has the DNA TGTGCCAGCAGTTACGGGGGACAGGTCAGTCAGCCCCAGCATTTT.

This clone was found once. The chain is built from TRBV29-1 and TRBJ2-5, with a possible D match to TRBD2 (5 bases). CDR3 size: 13 residues. The ends were cut back, 6 bases at V and 3 bases at J, with 14 bases in the middle. Germline V gene lookup returns CDR1 SQVTM and CDR2 ANQGSEA. The CDR3 region is CSVAPGSKETQYF. CDR3 DNA: TGCAGCGTCGCCCCGGGGTCGAAAGAGACCCAGTACTTC.

The V call is TRBV27, the J call TRBJ2-3; 12 nucleotides agree with TRBD2. This CDR3 comprises 19 residues. V shed 4 bases, J shed 0 bases, and the junction held 11 bases outside the gene matches. CDR1 MNHEY and CDR2 SMNVEV come from the germline V gene (reference sequence). The chain's CDR3 is CASSSLTSGGGYSTDTQYF. Here the CDR3 DNA reads TGTGCCAGCAGTTCCCTGACTAGCGGGGGAGGCTACAGCACAGATACGCAGTATTTT.

The rearrangement uses TRBV11-3 and TRBJ1-2; a possible D gene is TRBD1 (6 bases). The germline V gene has CDR1 SGHNT and CDR2 YENEEA. CDR3 size: 12 residues. Between the trimmed V and J ends, which lost 4 bases and 8 bases, there was a span of 11 bases. The CDR3 coding sequence is TGTGCCAGCAGCTCGCAGGGGCACGGCTACACCTTC. Its protein is CASSSQGHGYTF.

The chain recombines TRBV6-5 with TRBJ2-7, with 8 bases matching TRBD1. Germline CDR1 is MNHEY and CDR2 is SVGAGI. J lost 3 bases, V lost 7 bases, and 8 bases had no gene match. The CDR3 extends over 14 amino acids. The CDR3 loop reads CASNPGTGFYEQYF. CDR3 DNA: TGTGCCAGCAACCCCGGGACAGGCTTCTACGAGCAGTACTTC.